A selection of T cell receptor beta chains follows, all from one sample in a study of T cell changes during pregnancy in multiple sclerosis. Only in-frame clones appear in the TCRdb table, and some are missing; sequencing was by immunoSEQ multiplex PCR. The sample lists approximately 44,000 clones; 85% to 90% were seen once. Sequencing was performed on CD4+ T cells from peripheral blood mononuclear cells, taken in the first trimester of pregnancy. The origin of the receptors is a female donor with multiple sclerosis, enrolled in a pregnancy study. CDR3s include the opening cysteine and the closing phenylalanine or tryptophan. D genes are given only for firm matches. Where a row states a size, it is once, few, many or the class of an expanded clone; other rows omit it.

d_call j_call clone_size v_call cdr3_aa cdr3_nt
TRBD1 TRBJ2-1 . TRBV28 CASSGDRGKFF TGTGCCAGCAGTGGGGACAGGGGGAAGTTCTTC
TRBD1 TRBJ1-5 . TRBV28 CASSLKTGGRQPQHF TGTGCCAGCAGTTTAAAGACAGGGGGGAGGCAGCCCCAGCATTTT
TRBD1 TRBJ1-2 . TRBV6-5 CATSTRQGLGGYTF TGTGCCACTTCAACCCGACAGGGGCTCGGTGGCTACACCTTC
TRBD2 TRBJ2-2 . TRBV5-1 CASSSGLAGHTGELFF TGCGCCAGCAGCTCGGGACTAGCGGGACACACCGGGGAGCTGTTTTTT
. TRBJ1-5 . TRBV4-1 CASSQDEWGDQPQHF TGCGCCAGCAGCCAAGATGAATGGGGAGATCAGCCCCAGCATTTT
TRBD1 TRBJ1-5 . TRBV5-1 CASSEGQSNQPQHF TGCGCCAGCAGCGAGGGACAGAGCAATCAGCCCCAGCATTTT
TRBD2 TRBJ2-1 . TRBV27 CASSPIPTSGRGNEQFF TGTGCCAGCAGTCCGATACCGACTAGCGGGAGGGGTAATGAGCAGTTCTTC
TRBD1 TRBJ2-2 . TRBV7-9 CASTSGTGNTGELFF TGTGCCAGCACCTCCGGGACAGGGAACACCGGGGAGCTGTTTTTT
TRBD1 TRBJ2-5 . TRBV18 CASSPTGARETQYF TGTGCCAGCTCACCTACAGGGGCGAGGGAGACCCAGTACTTC
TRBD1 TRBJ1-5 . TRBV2 CASSDRGGFQPQHF TGTGCCAGCAGTGATCGAGGGGGCTTTCAGCCCCAGCATTTT
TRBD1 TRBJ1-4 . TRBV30 CAWSGLHDRGVYEKLFF TGTGCCTGGAGTGGGCTCCATGACAGGGGAGTGTATGAAAAACTGTTTTTT
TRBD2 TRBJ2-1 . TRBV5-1 CASSLDTSGGGYEQFF TGCGCCAGCAGCTTGGACACTAGCGGAGGGGGGTATGAGCAGTTCTTC
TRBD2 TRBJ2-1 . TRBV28 CASSLLGSGSVEQFF TGTGCCAGCAGTTTATTAGGTAGCGGGAGCGTTGAGCAGTTCTTC
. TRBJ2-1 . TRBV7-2 CASSFPGVMGANEQFF TGTGCCAGCAGCTTCCCGGGGGTAATGGGCGCCAATGAGCAGTTCTTC
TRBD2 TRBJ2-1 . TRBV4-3 CASSQGTSGGVPSYNEQFF TGCGCCAGCAGCCAAGGGACTAGCGGAGGGGTCCCCTCCTACAATGAGCAGTTCTTC
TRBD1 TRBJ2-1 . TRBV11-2 CASSPFGTGSGNEQFF TGTGCCAGCAGCCCGTTCGGGACAGGGAGTGGAAATGAGCAGTTCTTC
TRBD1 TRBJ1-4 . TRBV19 CASSTRQGGEKLFF TGTGCCAGTAGTACCAGACAGGGTGGTGAAAAACTGTTTTTT
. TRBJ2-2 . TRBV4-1 CASSQVLRNTGELFF TGCGCCAGCAGCCAAGTTTTGAGGAACACCGGGGAGCTGTTTTTT
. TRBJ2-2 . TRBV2 CASSEGWTVGELFF TGTGCCAGCAGTGAAGGGTGGACAGTCGGGGAGCTGTTTTTT
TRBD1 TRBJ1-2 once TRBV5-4 CASSFGDSLGGYTF TGTGCCAGCAGTTTCGGGGACAGTCTGGGGGGCTACACCTTC
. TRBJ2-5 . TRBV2 CASSALETQYF TGTGCCAGCAGTGCGTTGGAGACCCAGTACTTC
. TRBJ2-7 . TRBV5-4 CASSLDSTGEQYF TGTGCCAGCAGCTTAGACTCGACGGGCGAGCAGTACTTC
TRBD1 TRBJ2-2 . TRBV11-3 CASSPGQETGELFF TGTGCCAGCAGCCCGGGACAGGAGACCGGGGAGCTGTTTTTT
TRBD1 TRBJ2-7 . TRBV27 CASSLPGTGTYEQYF TGTGCCAGCAGTTTGCCCGGGACAGGTACCTACGAGCAGTACTTC
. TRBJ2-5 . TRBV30 CAWATQGVQETQYF TGTGCCTGGGCCACACAGGGAGTACAGGAGACCCAGTACTTC
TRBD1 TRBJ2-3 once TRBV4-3 CASSQDRGQGGIAQYF TGCGCCAGCAGCCAAGATAGAGGACAGGGGGGTATTGCGCAGTATTTT
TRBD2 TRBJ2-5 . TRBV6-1 CASSEGSGITGETQYF TGTGCCAGCAGTGAAGGAAGCGGGATAACTGGAGAGACCCAGTACTTC
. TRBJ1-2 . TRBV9 CASSQLSAPNYGYTF TGTGCCAGCAGCCAACTCAGCGCTCCTAACTATGGCTACACCTTC
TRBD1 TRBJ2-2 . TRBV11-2 CASSFGQGASGELFF TGTGCCAGCAGCTTCGGTCAGGGGGCCAGCGGGGAGCTGTTTTTT
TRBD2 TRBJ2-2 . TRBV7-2 CASSLLAGVNTGELFF TGTGCCAGCAGCTTACTAGCGGGAGTGAACACCGGGGAGCTGTTTTTT
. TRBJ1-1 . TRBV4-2 CASSQDRVYTEAFF TGTGCCAGCAGCCAAGACAGGGTGTACACTGAAGCTTTCTTT
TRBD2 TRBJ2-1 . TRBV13 CASSLETGTSGYNEQFF TGTGCCAGCAGCTTGGAAACCGGGACTAGCGGTTACAATGAGCAGTTCTTC
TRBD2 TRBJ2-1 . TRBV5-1 CASSLLPASGSYYNEQFF TGCGCCAGCAGCTTGTTACCGGCTAGCGGGAGCTACTACAATGAGCAGTTCTTC
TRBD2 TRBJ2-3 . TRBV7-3 CASSLLGLASLTDTQYF TGTGCCAGCAGCTTGCTGGGACTAGCGTCGCTCACAGATACGCAGTATTTT
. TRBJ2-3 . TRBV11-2 CASSPRAGTPSDTQYF TGTGCCAGCAGCCCCCGCGCGGGTACCCCATCAGATACGCAGTATTTT
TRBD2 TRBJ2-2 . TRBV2 CASRGLAGTGELFF TGTGCCAGCAGGGGACTAGCGGGCACCGGGGAGCTGTTTTTT
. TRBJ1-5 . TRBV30 CAWSVGGNQPQHF TGTGCCTGGAGTGTAGGGGGCAATCAGCCCCAGCATTTT
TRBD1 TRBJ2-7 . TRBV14 CASSLLPGQSTYEQYF TGTGCCAGCAGCCTACTACCGGGACAGTCGACCTACGAGCAGTACTTC
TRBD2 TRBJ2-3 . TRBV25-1 CASSEPGLGTDTQYF TGTGCCAGCAGTGAACCGGGACTAGGCACAGATACGCAGTATTTT
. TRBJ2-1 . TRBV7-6 CASSPRPSSYNEQFF TGTGCCAGCAGCCCGCGGCCTAGCTCCTACAATGAGCAGTTCTTC
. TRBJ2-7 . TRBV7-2 CASSPPSYEQYF TGTGCCAGCAGCCCCCCATCCTACGAGCAGTACTTC
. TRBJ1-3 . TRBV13 CASSLTSVASGNTIYF TGTGCCAGCAGCTTGACTTCGGTAGCCTCTGGAAACACCATATATTTT
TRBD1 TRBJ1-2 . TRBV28 CASSTPPGQGGYGYTF TGTGCCAGCAGCACACCGCCGGGACAGGGGGGCTATGGCTACACCTTC
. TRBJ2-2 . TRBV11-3 CASSLQGWSGELFF TGTGCCAGCAGCTTACAGGGTTGGAGCGGGGAGCTGTTTTTT
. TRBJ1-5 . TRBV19 CASSMSRTGSWPQHF TGTGCCAGTAGTATGAGCAGGACGGGGAGTTGGCCCCAGCATTTT
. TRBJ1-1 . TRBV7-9 CASSWPGDTEAFF TGTGCCAGCAGTTGGCCAGGGGACACTGAAGCTTTCTTT
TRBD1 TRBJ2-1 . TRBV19 CASSPGQGYNEQFF TGTGCCAGTAGCCCGGGACAGGGCTACAATGAGCAGTTCTTC
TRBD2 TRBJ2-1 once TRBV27 CASKGEGLGNEQFF TGTGCCAGCAAAGGGGAGGGCCTGGGAAATGAGCAGTTCTTC
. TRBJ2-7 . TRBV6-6 CATRSQNYEQYF TGTGCTACACGGTCACAGAACTACGAGCAGTACTTC
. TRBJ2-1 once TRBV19 CASSISLLDEQFF TGTGCCAGTAGTATATCTCTACTGGATGAGCAGTTCTTC
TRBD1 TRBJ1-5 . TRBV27 CASSLRRDRVNQPQHF TGTGCCAGCAGTTTACGCCGGGACAGGGTAAATCAGCCCCAGCATTTT
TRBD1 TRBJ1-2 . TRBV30 CAWRSYRGQGYGYTF TGTGCCTGGAGATCTTACAGGGGACAAGGCTATGGCTACACCTTC
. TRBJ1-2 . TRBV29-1 CSVETELYGYTF TGCAGCGTGGAGACAGAACTCTATGGCTACACCTTC
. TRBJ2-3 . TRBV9 CASSVAEGAITDTQYF TGTGCCAGCAGCGTAGCCGAAGGGGCCATCACAGATACGCAGTATTTT
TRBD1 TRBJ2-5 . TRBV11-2 CASSPGDRTQETQYF TGTGCCAGCAGCCCAGGGGACAGGACTCAAGAGACCCAGTACTTC
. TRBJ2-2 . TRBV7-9 CASSLRASAAGELFF TGTGCCAGCAGCTTACGGGCTAGCGCGGCCGGGGAGCTGTTTTTT
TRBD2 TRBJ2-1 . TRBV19 CASSIQRGLHEQFF TGTGCCAGTAGTATCCAGCGGGGTCTACATGAGCAGTTCTTC
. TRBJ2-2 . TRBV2 CASSTGLPTGELFF TGTGCCAGCAGCACGGGACTCCCCACCGGGGAGCTGTTTTTT
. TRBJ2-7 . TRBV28 CASSSGVNEQYF TGTGCCAGCAGCTCAGGGGTCAACGAGCAGTACTTC
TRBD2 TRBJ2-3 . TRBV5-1 CASSLGLATDTQYF TGCGCCAGCAGCTTGGGACTAGCGACAGATACGCAGTATTTT